The 23 T cell receptor beta chains listed next were all sequenced from one sample in a study of cytomegalovirus exposure and HLA in healthy donors. A multiplex PCR was run with 60 Vbeta primers and 13 Jbeta primers. Generated by immunoSEQ multiplex PCR, the TCRdb table keeps only in-frame clones and is missing some. The table lists over 110,000 clones, 78% of them singletons, with 2.5% to 3% in the top ten. Sequencing was performed on PBMCs. The receptor set was obtained from a female donor in good health and CMV-seronegative.

This chain uses TRBV19 with TRBJ1-2; the match to TRBD1 covers 7 bases. CDR1 and CDR2 from the germline V gene are LNHDA and SQIVND (reference sequence). Unmatched junction bases numbered 11, after V lost 6 bases and J lost 4 bases. The CDR3 totals 15 residues. The CDR3 sequence is CASRLQGINPYGYTF. Here the CDR3 DNA reads TGTGCCAGTAGATTACAGGGGATCAACCCCTATGGCTACACCTTC.

As regards this clone: A read error may account for a junction end that differs from germline. V is TRBV5-1 and J is TRBJ1-2, with D perhaps matching TRBD1 (6 bases). The germline gives CDR1 SGHRS, CDR2 YFSETQ. This CDR3 has 14 amino acids. CDR3 sequence (DNA): TGCGCCAGCAGCTTTTCAGATAGGGGGTATGGCTACCCCTTC. It translates to CASSFSDRGYGYPF.

This sequence joins TRBV27 and TRBJ2-7, with TRBD1 matching 9 bases. CDR1 and CDR2 from the germline V gene are MNHEY and SMNVEV (reference sequence). Trimming removed 3 bases from V and 6 bases from J; junction bases left unmatched: 12. This CDR3 region has 16 residues. CDR3 loop: CASSLNSPGQGCEQYF. CDR3 DNA sequence: TGTGCCAGCAGTTTGAACTCCCCGGGACAGGGTTGCGAGCAGTACTTC.

This clone was picked up one time. The chain carries TRBV27 and TRBJ1-5; D is possibly TRBD1 (5 bases). Trimming stripped 7 bases from V and 1 base from J, with 14 bases between. The CDR3 contains 15 residues. The germline CDR1 and CDR2 sequences are MNHEY and SMNVEV (reference sequence). In nucleotides, the CDR3 is TGTGCCAGCAAACCCCGCGGGGGAAGCAATCAGCCCCAGCATTTT. Its protein product is CASKPRGGSNQPQHF.

The V and J genes are TRBV5-5 and TRBJ1-1; D gene uncertain. Germline V gene sequence: CDR1 SGHKS, CDR2 YYEKEE (reference sequence). The CDR3 is 15 amino acids. The V gene lost 1 base and the J gene lost 5 bases, with 15 bases spanning the gap. CDR3 loop: CASSLTEGYPTEAFF. As DNA, the CDR3 is TGTGCCAGCAGCTTGACCGAGGGCTACCCGACTGAAGCTTTCTTT.

This clone has just one count. The V call is TRBV9, the J call TRBJ2-2, with TRBD2 identical over 12 bases. Germline loops: CDR1 SGDLS, CDR2 YYNGEE. The CDR3 is made up of 16 amino acids. The trim removed 2 bases at V and 5 bases at J, leaving 4 bases unmatched. The CDR3 loop reads CASSVTSGSGTGELFF. In DNA form, the CDR3 reads TGTGCCAGCAGCGTGACTAGCGGGAGCGGGACCGGGGAGCTGTTTTTT.

The chain joins TRBV6-6 to TRBJ1-1; 8 bases fit TRBD1. CDR3 length equals 13 residues. J lost 9 bases, V lost 2 bases, and 5 bases had no gene match. Germline V CDR1 and CDR2: MNHNY, SVGAGI (reference sequence). Here the CDR3 reads CASSYGGTGQAFF. CDR3 bases: TGTGCCAGCAGTTACGGCGGGACAGGTCAAGCTTTCTTT.

This clone was seen once. The chain carries TRBV28 and TRBJ1-3; 7 nucleotides agree with TRBD1. CDR1 MDHEN and CDR2 SYDVKM come from the germline V gene. The CDR3 covers 14 residues. The V and J ends lost 4 bases and 0 bases, in that order; junction bases with no gene match: 0. This CDR3 is CASSSGGSGNTIYF. As DNA, the CDR3 is TGTGCCAGCAGTTCAGGGGGCTCTGGAAACACCATATATTTT.

V usage is TRBV6-1 and J usage is TRBJ2-7; the match to TRBD1 covers 8 bases. The CDR3 is 15 amino acids. V shed 1 base and J 2 bases; nucleotides not matched to a gene: 4. Germline values: CDR1 MNHNS, CDR2 SASEGT. CDR3 sequence (DNA): TGTGCCAGCAGTGAAGGTGTGACAGGGGCCTACGAGCAGTACTTC. This encodes CASSEGVTGAYEQYF.

The chain uses TRBV18 and TRBJ2-1; perhaps TRBD1 as D (5 bases). This CDR3 region has 13 residues. The germline V gene has CDR1 KGHSH and CDR2 LQKENI. The V gene lost 2 bases and the J gene lost 7 bases, with 9 bases spanning the gap. The CDR3 DNA follows: TGTGCCAGCTCACCAGGGGCCAGTAATGAGCAGTTCTTC. This encodes CASSPGASNEQFF.

Only one count was recorded for this clone. This sequence joins TRBV5-1 and TRBJ1-2; 7 bases match TRBD1. The CDR3 has 14 residues. After removal of 4 bases from V and 2 bases from J, the junction contained 5 bases not matched to a gene. Germline values: CDR1 SGHRS, CDR2 YFSETQ. In DNA form, the CDR3 reads TGCGCCAGCAGCCGGACAGGCGAGAACTATGGCTACACCTTC. Translation: CASSRTGENYGYTF.

The J gene is TRBJ1-1, the V gene TRBV9; D unresolved. This CDR3 comprises 14 residues. Germline loops: CDR1 SGDLS, CDR2 YYNGEE. Trimming removed 0 bases from V and 4 bases from J, with 10 bases in between. In DNA form, the CDR3 reads TGTGCCAGCAGCGTAGGCAACCCTAGCACTGAAGCTTTCTTT. Translation gives CASSVGNPSTEAFF.

The gene calls are TRBV7-2 and TRBJ2-7; 8 nucleotides line up with TRBD1. The CDR3 is 14 residues long. V lost 5 bases to trimming and J lost 5 bases; unmatched junction nucleotides: 8. Germline V CDR1 and CDR2: SGHTA, FQGNSA. CDR3 amino acids: CASSPWGTGNEQYF. CDR3 DNA: TGTGCCAGCAGCCCGTGGGGGACAGGCAACGAGCAGTACTTC.

This clone was seen a single time. The J gene is TRBJ2-3, the V gene TRBV19; weak D call: TRBD2 (5 bases). This CDR3 has 16 amino acids. CDR1 LNHDA and CDR2 SQIVND come from the germline V gene (reference sequence). The V end was cut by 3 bases, the J end by 0 bases, with 13 bases between. CDR3 in amino acids: CASSMDDRTSTDTQYF. The DNA for the CDR3 is TGTGCCAGTAGTATGGATGATCGGACTAGCACAGATACGCAGTATTTT.

The gene calls are TRBV30 and TRBJ2-5; TRBD2 matches at 10 bases. The CDR3 spans 15 residues. J lost 2 bases, V lost 0 bases, and 3 bases had no gene match. Germline values: CDR1 GTSNPN, CDR2 SVGIG (reference sequence). The DNA of the CDR3 is TGTGCCTGGAGTGTCGAAGCGGGAGGGCAAGAGACCCAGTACTTC. It is translated as CAWSVEAGGQETQYF.

The rearrangement joins TRBV29-1 to TRBJ2-1; tentative D call: TRBD1 (5 bases). This CDR3 spans 14 amino acids. V lost 4 bases, J lost 6 bases, and 16 bases lay in between. From germline, CDR1 is SQVTM and CDR2 ANQGSEA. The chain's CDR3 is CSVVLYGAANEQFF. CDR3 in DNA: TGCAGCGTTGTCCTATATGGGGCGGCCAATGAGCAGTTCTTC.

The CDR3 is CASSPDGTGVETQYF. The CDR3, as DNA: TGTGCCAGCAGCCCGGACGGCACAGGGGTAGAGACCCAGTACTTC. The J gene is TRBJ2-5, the V gene TRBV7-9, with TRBD1 matching 7 bases. J lost 4 bases, V lost 5 bases, and 10 bases had no gene match. This CDR3 comprises 15 residues. Germline-derived CDR1 and CDR2 are SEHNR and FQNEAQ (reference sequence).

The chain has TRBV7-9 and TRBJ1-1, with D unresolved. Trimming stripped 3 bases from V and 0 bases from J, with 5 bases between. The length of the CDR3 is 13 residues. CDR1 and CDR2 (germline): SEHNR, FQNEAQ (reference sequence). DNA for the CDR3: TGTGCCAGCAGCTTGATAGTGAACACTGAAGCTTTCTTT. Translation: CASSLIVNTEAFF.

This clone has more than one count but fewer than ten. J is TRBJ2-1 and V is TRBV30; weak D call: TRBD2 (5 bases). Germline values: CDR1 GTSNPN, CDR2 SVGIG (reference sequence). Trimming took off 1 base at V and 6 bases at J, with 19 bases between the two ends. The length of the CDR3 is 16 residues. The CDR3 sequence: CAWSANPRTGANEQFF. The CDR3 region has the DNA TGTGCCTGGAGTGCAAACCCTAGGACTGGAGCCAATGAGCAGTTCTTC.

The V and J genes are TRBV28 and TRBJ1-3; TRBD1 might be the D (5 bases). In germline, CDR1 is MDHEN, CDR2 SYDVKM. V lost 6 bases to trimming and J lost 1 base, with 10 bases between them. CDR3 length: 14 amino acids. The CDR3 reads CASSPTVSGNTIYF. The CDR3 coding sequence is TGTGCCAGCAGCCCGACAGTATCTGGAAACACCATATATTTT.

The V and J genes are TRBV5-1 and TRBJ1-3; D ambiguous. CDR1 is SGHRS, CDR2 YFSETQ, per germline. V dropped 0 bases and J dropped 4 bases, with 8 bases sitting between them. The CDR3 sequence is 14 residues long. DNA for the CDR3: TGCGCCAGCAGCTTGGGCAGTCCGGGAAACACCATATATTTT. Its protein is CASSLGSPGNTIYF.

The genes are TRBV15 and TRBJ2-2; D unresolved. Trimming stripped 0 bases from V and 4 bases from J, with 15 bases between. Germline lookup yields CDR1 LNHNV and CDR2 YYDKDF (reference sequence). The CDR3 loop spans 17 amino acids. The CDR3: CATSRDSPRSRTGELFF. In DNA, the CDR3 is TGTGCCACCAGCAGAGATAGCCCTAGGAGTCGCACCGGGGAGCTGTTTTTT.

The V gene is TRBV4-1, the J gene TRBJ1-2; 7 bases are a match to TRBD1. Trimming at V came to 4 bases and at J to 7 bases, leaving 6 bases not matched to a gene. Germline CDR1 and CDR2: MGHRA and YSYEKL. The CDR3 runs to 13 residues. In DNA form, the CDR3 reads TGCGCCAGCAGCCGGGACAGTCTTCGTGGCTACACCTTC. Its protein product is CASSRDSLRGYTF.